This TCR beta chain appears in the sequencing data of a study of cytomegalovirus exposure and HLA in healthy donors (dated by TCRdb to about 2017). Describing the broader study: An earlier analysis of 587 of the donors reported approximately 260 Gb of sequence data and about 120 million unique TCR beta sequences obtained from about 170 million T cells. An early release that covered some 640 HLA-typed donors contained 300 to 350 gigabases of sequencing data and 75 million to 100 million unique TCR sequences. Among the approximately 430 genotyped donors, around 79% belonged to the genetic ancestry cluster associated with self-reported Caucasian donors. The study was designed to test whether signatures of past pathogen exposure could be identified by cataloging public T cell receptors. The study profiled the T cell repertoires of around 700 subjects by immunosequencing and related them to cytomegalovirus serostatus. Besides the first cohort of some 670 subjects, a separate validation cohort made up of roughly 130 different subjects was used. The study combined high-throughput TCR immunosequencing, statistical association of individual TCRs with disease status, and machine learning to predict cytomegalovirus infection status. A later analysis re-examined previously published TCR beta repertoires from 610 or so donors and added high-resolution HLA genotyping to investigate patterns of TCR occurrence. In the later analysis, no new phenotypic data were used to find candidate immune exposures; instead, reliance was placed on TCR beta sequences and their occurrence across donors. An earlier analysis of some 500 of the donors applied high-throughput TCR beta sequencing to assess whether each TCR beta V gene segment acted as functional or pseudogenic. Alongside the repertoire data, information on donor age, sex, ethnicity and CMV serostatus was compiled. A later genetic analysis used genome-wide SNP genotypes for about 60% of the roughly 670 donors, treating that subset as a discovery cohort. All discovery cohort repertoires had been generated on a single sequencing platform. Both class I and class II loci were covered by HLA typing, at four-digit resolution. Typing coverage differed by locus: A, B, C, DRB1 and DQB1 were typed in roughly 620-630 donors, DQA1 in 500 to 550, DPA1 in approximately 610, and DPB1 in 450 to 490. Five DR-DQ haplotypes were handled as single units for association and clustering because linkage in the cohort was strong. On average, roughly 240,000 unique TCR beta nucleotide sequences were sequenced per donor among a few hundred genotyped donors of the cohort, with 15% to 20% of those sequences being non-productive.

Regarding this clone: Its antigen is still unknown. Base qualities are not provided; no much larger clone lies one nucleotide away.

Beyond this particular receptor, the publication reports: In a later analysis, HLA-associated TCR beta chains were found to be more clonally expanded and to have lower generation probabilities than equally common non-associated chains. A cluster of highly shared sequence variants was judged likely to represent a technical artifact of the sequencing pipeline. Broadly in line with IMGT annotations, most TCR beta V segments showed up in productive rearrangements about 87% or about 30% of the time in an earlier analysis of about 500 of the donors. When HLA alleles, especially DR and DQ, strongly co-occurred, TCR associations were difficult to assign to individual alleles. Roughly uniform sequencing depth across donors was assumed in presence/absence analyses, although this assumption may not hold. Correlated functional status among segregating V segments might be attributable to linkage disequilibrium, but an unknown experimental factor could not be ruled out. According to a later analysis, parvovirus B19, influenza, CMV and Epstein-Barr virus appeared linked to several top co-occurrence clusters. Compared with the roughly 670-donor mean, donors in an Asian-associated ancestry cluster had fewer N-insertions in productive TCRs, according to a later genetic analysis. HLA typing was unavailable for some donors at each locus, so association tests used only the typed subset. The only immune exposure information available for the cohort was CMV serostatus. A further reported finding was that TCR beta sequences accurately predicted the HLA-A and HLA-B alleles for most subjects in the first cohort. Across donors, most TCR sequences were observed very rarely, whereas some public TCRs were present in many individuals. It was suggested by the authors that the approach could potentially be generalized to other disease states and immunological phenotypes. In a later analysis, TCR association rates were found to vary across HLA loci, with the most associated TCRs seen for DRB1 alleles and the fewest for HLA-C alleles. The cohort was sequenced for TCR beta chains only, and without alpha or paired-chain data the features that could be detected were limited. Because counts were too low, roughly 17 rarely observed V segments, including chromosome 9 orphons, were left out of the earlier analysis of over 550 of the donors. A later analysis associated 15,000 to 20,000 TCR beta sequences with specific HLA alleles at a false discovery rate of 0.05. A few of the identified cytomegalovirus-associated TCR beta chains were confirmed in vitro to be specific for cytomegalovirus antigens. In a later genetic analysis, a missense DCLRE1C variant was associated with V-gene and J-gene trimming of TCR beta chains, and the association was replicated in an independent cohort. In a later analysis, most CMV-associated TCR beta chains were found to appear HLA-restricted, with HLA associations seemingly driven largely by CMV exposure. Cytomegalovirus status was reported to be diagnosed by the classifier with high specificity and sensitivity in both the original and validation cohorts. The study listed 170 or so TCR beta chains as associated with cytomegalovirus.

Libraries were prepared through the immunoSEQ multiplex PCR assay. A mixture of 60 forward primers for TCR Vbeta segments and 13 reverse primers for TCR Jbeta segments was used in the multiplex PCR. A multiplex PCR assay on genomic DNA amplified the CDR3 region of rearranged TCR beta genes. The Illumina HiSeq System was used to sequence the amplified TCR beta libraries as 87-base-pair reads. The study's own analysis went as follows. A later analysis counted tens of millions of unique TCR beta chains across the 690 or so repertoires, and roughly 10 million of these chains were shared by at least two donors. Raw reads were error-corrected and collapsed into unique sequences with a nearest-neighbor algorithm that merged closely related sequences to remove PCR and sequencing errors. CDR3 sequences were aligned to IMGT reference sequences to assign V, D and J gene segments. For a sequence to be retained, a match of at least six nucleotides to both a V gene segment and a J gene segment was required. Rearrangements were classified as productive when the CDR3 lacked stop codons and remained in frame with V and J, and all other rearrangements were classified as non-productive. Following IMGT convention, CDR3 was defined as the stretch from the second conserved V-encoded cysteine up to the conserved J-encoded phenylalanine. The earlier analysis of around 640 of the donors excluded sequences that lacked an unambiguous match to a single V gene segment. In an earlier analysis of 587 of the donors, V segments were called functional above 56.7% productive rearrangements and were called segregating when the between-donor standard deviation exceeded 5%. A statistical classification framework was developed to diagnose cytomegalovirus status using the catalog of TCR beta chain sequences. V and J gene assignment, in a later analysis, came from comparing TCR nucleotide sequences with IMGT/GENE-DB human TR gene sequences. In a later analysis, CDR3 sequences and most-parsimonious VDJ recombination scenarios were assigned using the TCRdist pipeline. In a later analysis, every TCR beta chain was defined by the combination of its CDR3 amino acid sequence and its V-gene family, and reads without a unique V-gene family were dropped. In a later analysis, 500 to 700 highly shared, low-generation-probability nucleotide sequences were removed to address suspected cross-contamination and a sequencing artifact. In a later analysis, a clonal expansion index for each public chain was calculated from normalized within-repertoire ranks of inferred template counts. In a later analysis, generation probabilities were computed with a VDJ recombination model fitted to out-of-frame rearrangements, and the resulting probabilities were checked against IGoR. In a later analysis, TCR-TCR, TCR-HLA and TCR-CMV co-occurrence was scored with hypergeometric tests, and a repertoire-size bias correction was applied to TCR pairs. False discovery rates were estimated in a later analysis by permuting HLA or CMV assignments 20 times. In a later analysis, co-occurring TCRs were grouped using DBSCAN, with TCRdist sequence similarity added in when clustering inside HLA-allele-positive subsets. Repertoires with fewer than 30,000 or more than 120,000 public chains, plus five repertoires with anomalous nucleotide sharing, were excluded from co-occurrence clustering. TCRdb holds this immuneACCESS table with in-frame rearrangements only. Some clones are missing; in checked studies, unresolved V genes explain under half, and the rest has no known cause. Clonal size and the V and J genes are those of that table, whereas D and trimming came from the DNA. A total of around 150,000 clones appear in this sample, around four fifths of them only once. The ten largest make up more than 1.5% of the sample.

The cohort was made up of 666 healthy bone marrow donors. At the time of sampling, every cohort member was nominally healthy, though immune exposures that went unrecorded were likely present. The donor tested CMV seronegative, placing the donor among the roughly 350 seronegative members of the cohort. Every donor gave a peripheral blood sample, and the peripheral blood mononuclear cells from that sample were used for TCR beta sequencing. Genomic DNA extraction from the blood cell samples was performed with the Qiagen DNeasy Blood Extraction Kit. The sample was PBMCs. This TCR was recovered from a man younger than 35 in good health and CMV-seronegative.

The CDR3 reads as follows: CASSQGIGGTEAFF. Read as DNA, the sequence is TGCGCCAGCAGCCAGGGAATAGGGGGCACTGAAGCTTTCTTT. The V gene is TRBV4-1 and the J gene is TRBJ1-1; the best D guess is TRBD1, with 6 bases matching. Inclusive of the bounding cysteine and phenylalanine, the CDR3 is 14 residues long. Of the read, only the CDR3 DNA is kept; its 42 bases are in frame from base 1. The germline V gene supplies CDR1 MGHRA and CDR2 YSYEKL. Cut back by 3 bases and 4 bases, the V and J ends lie 12 bases apart.